This passage covers 18 T cell receptor beta chains from one sample sequenced in a study of OX40 agonist ivuxolimab in advanced cancers. TCRdb's table, derived via immunoSEQ multiplex PCR, lists solely in-frame clones and lacks some. Of around 85,000 clones listed, about 89% are singletons. Here the sequenced sample was CD4+ or CD8+ T cells sorted from blood, taken in a trial of the OX40 agonist ivuxolimab. Every receptor here comes from an adult with an advanced solid tumor such as melanoma, head and neck, liver or kidney cancer.

This chain joins TRBV9 and TRBJ2-5, with 7 bases aligning to TRBD2. The CDR3 has 15 residues. After removal of 0 bases from V and 2 bases from J, the junction contained 4 bases not matched to a gene. Germline V lookup: CDR1 SGDLS, CDR2 YYNGEE. The CDR3 reads CASSVDGGVQETQYF. The CDR3 DNA sequence: TGTGCCAGCAGCGTAGATGGGGGGGTACAAGAGACCCAGTACTTC.

The chain couples TRBV10-2 to TRBJ2-7; TRBD1 agrees at 8 bases. The CDR3 is made up of 15 amino acids. J lost 0 bases, V lost 2 bases, and 3 bases had no gene match. Germline V gene data show CDR1 as WSHSY and CDR2 as SAAADI. DNA for the CDR3: TGCGCCAGCAGTGAGAGGGACAGGAGCTCCTACGAGCAGTACTTC. Protein: CASSERDRSSYEQYF.

The chain employs TRBV6-6 and TRBJ1-1, with TRBD1 matching over 8 bases. The CDR3 has 15 residues. Looked up from germline, CDR1 is MNHNY and CDR2 is SVGAGI (reference sequence). V dropped 2 bases and J dropped 5; count of bases not matched to a gene: 7. The CDR3 region is CASSYRQGRGTEAFF. CDR3 in DNA: TGTGCCAGCAGTTACCGACAGGGGCGGGGGACTGAAGCTTTCTTT.

This chain joins TRBV29-1 and TRBJ1-2; 10 bases map to TRBD1. This CDR3 spans 17 amino acids. V lost 0 bases and J lost 7; bases outside the gene matches: 14. Germline CDR1 and CDR2: SQVTM and ANQGSEA. CDR3 sequence: CSVEDPHSTGGSFGYTF. CDR3 bases: TGCAGCGTTGAAGATCCCCACTCGACAGGGGGCAGCTTTGGCTACACCTTC. The full variable domain, with the rest looked up from reference TRBV29-1 and TRBJ1-2, is SAVISQKPSRDICQRGTSLTIQCQVDSQVTMMFWYRQQPGQSLTLIATANQGSEATYESGFVIDKFPISRPNLTFSTLTVSNMSPEDSSIYLCSVEDPHSTGGSFGYTFGSGTRLTVV.

This clone came up once. This chain joins TRBV4-3 and TRBJ2-3; D may correspond to TRBD1 or TRBD2 (5 bases each). The length of the CDR3 is 15 residues. Germline assignment: CDR1 LGHNA and CDR2 YSLEER. Trimming removed 4 bases at V and 6 bases at J, with 17 bases between. CDR3 sequence: CASSLRDGLADTQYF. The CDR3 coding sequence is TGCGCCAGCAGCCTCCGGGACGGTTTAGCGGATACGCAGTATTTT.

The J gene is TRBJ1-5, the V gene TRBV19; 10 bases align to TRBD1. Trimming took 10 bases from V and 3 from J; bases not matched to a gene: 12. Looked up from germline, CDR1 is LNHDA and CDR2 is SQIVND (reference sequence). The CDR3 loop spans 16 amino acids. The CDR3 nucleotides are TGTGCCACCGAAACCGGGACAGGGGTTCTCAATCAGCCCCAGCATTTT. It codes for CATETGTGVLNQPQHF. Full variable domain (outside the CDR3, taken from reference TRBV19 and TRBJ1-5): DGGITQSPKYLFRKEGQNVTLSCEQNLNHDAMYWYRQDPGQGLRLIYYSQIVNDFQKGDIAEGYSVSREKKESFPLTVTSAQKNPTAFYLCATETGTGVLNQPQHFGDGTRLSIL.

The genes are TRBV4-3 and TRBJ1-1; tentative D call: TRBD1 (5 bases). With 3 bases removed from V and 3 bases from J, the gap between germline ends came to 14 bases. CDR3 length: 15 amino acids. Germline-derived CDR1 and CDR2 are LGHNA and YSLEER. CDR3 nucleotide sequence: TGCGCCAGCAGCCACCTCCAGGGTGGGGACACTGAAGCTTTCTTT. It specifies CASSHLQGGDTEAFF.

The chain joins TRBV28 to TRBJ1-5; 9 bases are a match to TRBD1. The CDR3 is made up of 16 amino acids. In germline, CDR1 is MDHEN, CDR2 SYDVKM. Trimming cost V 1 base and J 5 bases; bases outside gene matches: 6. The CDR3 nucleotides are TGTGCCAGCAGTTTATTCTCGGGACAGGGCCATCAGCCCCAGCATTTT. It translates to CASSLFSGQGHQPQHF.

The chain uses TRBV30 and TRBJ1-2, with 8 bases that match TRBD1. The CDR3 is 12 residues long. Trimming cost V 7 bases and J 3 bases; bases outside gene matches: 4. Germline assignment: CDR1 GTSNPN and CDR2 SVGIG (reference sequence). The CDR3 protein is CALTGGDYGYTF. CDR3 in DNA: TGTGCCTTAACAGGGGGTGACTATGGCTACACCTTC.

This clone was seen only once. This rearrangement joins TRBV28 to TRBJ2-3; D is possibly TRBD1 (5 bases). The CDR3 is 16 residues long. Germline V gene data show CDR1 as MDHEN and CDR2 as SYDVKM. Trimming took off 8 bases at V and 2 bases at J, with 20 bases between the two ends. In DNA, the CDR3 is TGTGCCAGCGGTGGGCTTAGGGGAACGGACACAGATACGCAGTATTTT. This codes for CASGGLRGTDTDTQYF.

The J gene is TRBJ2-1, the V gene TRBV19; TRBD1 agrees at 10 bases. Trimming cost V 5 bases and J 2 bases; bases outside gene matches: 3. The CDR3 loop spans 15 amino acids. Germline CDR1 is LNHDA and CDR2 is SQIVND (reference sequence). The CDR3 here is CASSPDRGPYNEQFF. The CDR3 DNA is TGTGCCAGTAGTCCCGACAGGGGGCCCTACAATGAGCAGTTCTTC.

The rearrangement joins TRBV29-1 to TRBJ1-5, with 7 bases identical to TRBD1. The CDR3 totals 14 residues. Unmatched junction bases numbered 7, after V lost 0 bases and J lost 8 bases. Germline CDR1 is SQVTM and CDR2 is ANQGSEA. The CDR3 here is CSVEEGGQGEPQHF. CDR3 DNA sequence: TGCAGCGTTGAAGAAGGAGGCCAGGGGGAGCCCCAGCATTTT. Drawing the rest from reference TRBV29-1 and TRBJ1-5, the complete variable domain is SAVISQKPSRDICQRGTSLTIQCQVDSQVTMMFWYRQQPGQSLTLIATANQGSEATYESGFVIDKFPISRPNLTFSTLTVSNMSPEDSSIYLCSVEEGGQGEPQHFGDGTRLSIL.

This clone was found once. The rearrangement joins TRBV6-5 to TRBJ2-2; D could derive from TRBD1 or TRBD2 (5 bases each). The germline V and J ends were trimmed by 2 bases and 4 bases, with 5 bases remaining between them. The CDR3 spans 13 residues. Germline CDR1 reads MNHEY; CDR2 reads SVGAGI. In nucleotides, the CDR3 is TGTGCCAGCAGTTACGGGACCACCGGGGAGCTGTTTTTT. It yields the protein CASSYGTTGELFF.

Turning to this clone: Additional DNA sequences in this sample encode the identical CDR3. This chain connects TRBV27 to TRBJ1-5; D remains ambiguous. This CDR3 has 13 amino acids. Germline V gene lookup returns CDR1 MNHEY and CDR2 SMNVEV (reference sequence). The ends were cut back, 2 bases at V and 1 base at J, with 3 bases in the middle. CDR3 DNA sequence: TGTGCCAGCAGTTTAGGGAGCAATCAGCCCCAGCATTTT. Protein sequence: CASSLGSNQPQHF.

The rearrangement joins TRBV7-9 to TRBJ2-7; tentatively, D is TRBD1 or TRBD2 (5 bases each). V lost 4 bases, J lost 4 bases, and 8 bases lay in between. CDR3 length: 12 residues. Germline V gene sequence: CDR1 SEHNR, CDR2 FQNEAQ (reference sequence). The CDR3 DNA reads TGTGCCAGCAGCTGGGACGGATACGAGCAGTACGTC. It encodes CASSWDGYEQYV.

The chain has TRBV27 and TRBJ2-6; tentatively, D is TRBD1 or TRBD2 (5 bases each). V was cut by 2 bases and J by 3 bases, with 8 bases left in between. Germline values: CDR1 MNHEY, CDR2 SMNVEV (reference sequence). This CDR3 contains 15 residues. CDR3 sequence (DNA): TGTGCCAGCAGTTTAGGGGGTATTGGGGCCAACGTCCTGACTTTC. Translation gives CASSLGGIGANVLTF. The full variable domain, rest sourced from reference TRBV27 and TRBJ2-6, is EAQVTQNPRYLITVTGKKLTVTCSQNMNHEYMSWYRQDPGLGLRQIYYSMNVEVTDKGDVPEGYKVSRKEKRNFPLILESPSPNQTSLYFCASSLGGIGANVLTFGAGSRLTVL.

V gene TRBV7-2 combines with J gene TRBJ1-1; 10 bases align to TRBD1. The CDR3 spans 14 residues. The V and J ends lost 6 bases and 4 bases, in that order; junction bases with no gene match: 5. Germline CDR1 SGHTA, CDR2 FQGNSA. CDR3 nucleotide sequence: TGTGCCAGCAGGCCCGACAGGGGGCGCACTGAAGCTTTCTTT. As protein: CASRPDRGRTEAFF.

The chain couples TRBV13 to TRBJ2-1; D gene ambiguous. Germline CDR1 reads PRHDT; CDR2 reads FYEKMQ (reference sequence). The V end was cut by 5 bases, the J end by 5 bases, with 10 bases between. This CDR3 is built from 13 residues. The CDR3 DNA reads as TGTGCCAGCAGCAGCACAGCGAACAATGAGCAGTTCTTC. It translates to CASSSTANNEQFF.